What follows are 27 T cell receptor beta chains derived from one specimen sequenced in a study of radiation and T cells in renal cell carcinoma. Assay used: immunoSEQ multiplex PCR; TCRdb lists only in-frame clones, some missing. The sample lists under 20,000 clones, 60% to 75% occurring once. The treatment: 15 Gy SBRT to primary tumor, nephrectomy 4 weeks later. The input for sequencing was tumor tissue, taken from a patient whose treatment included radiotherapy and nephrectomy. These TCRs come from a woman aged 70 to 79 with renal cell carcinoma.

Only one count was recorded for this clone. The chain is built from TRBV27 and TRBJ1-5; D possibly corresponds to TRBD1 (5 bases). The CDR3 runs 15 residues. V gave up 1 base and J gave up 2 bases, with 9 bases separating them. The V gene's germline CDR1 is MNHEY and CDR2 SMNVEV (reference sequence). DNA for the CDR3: TGTGCCAGCAGTTTATGGGGGGAGGGCAATCAGCCCCAGCATTTT. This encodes CASSLWGEGNQPQHF.

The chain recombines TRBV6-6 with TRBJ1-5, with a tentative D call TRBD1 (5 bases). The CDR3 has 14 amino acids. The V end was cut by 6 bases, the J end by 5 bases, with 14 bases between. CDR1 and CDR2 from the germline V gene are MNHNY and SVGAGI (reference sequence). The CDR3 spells CASSHGGGYQPQHF. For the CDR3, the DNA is TGTGCCAGCAGCCATGGGGGAGGGTATCAGCCCCAGCATTTT.

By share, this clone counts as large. CDR3 loop: CASLNVNYGYTF. The CDR3 bases are TGTGCCAGCCTAAATGTGAACTATGGCTACACCTTC. The J gene is TRBJ1-2, the V gene TRBV6-5; D unresolved. CDR1 MNHEY and CDR2 SVGAGI come from the germline V gene. Trimming took off 8 bases at V and 2 bases at J, with 9 bases between the two ends. The CDR3 sequence is 12 residues long.

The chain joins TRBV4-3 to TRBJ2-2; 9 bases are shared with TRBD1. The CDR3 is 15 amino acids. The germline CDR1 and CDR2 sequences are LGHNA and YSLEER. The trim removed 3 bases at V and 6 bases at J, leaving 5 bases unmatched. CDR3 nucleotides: TGCGCCAGCAGCCAGGACAGGGGATTTTCCGGGGAGCTGTTTTTT. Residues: CASSQDRGFSGELFF.

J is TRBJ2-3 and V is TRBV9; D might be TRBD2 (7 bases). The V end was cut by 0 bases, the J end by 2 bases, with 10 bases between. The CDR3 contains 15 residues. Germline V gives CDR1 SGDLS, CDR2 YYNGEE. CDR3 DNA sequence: TGTGCCAGCAGCGTAGGACGGGGGGCCACAGATACGCAGTATTTT. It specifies CASSVGRGATDTQYF. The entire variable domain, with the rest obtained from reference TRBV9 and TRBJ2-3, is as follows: DSGVTQTPKHLITATGQRVTLRCSPRSGDLSVYWYQQSLDQGLQFLIQYYNGEERAKGNILERFSAQQFPDLHSELNLSSLELGDSALYFCASSVGRGATDTQYFGPGTRLTVL.

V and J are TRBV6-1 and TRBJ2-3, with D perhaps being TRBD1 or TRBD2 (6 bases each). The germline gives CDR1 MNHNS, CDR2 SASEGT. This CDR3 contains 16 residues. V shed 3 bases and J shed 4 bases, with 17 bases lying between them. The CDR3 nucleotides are TGTGCCAGCAGTGATAATCCCGGGGGCGAGGCAGATACGCAGTATTTT. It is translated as CASSDNPGGEADTQYF.

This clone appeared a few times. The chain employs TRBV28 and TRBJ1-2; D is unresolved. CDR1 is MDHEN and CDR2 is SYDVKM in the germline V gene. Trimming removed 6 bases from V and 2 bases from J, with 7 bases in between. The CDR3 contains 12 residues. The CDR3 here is CASSHGNYGYTF. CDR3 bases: TGTGCCAGCAGCCATGGGAACTATGGCTACACCTTC.

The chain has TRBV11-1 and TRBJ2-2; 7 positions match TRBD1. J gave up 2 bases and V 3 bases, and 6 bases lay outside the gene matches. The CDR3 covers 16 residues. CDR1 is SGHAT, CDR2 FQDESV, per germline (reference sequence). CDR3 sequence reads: CASSLTGQSNTGELFF. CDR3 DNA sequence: TGTGCCAGCAGCTTGACGGGACAGAGTAACACCGGGGAGCTGTTTTTT.

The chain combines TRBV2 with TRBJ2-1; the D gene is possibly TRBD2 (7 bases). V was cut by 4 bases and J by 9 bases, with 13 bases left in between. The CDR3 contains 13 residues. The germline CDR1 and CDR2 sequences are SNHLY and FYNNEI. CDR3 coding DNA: TGTGCCAGCAGTGTTCGGGGGGCAGGTGAGCAGTTCTTC. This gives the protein CASSVRGAGEQFF.

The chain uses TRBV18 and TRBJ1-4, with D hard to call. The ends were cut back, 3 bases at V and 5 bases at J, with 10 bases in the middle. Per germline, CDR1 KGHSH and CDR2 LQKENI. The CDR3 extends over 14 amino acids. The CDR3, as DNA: TGTGCCAGCTCACCGGGGAACAACAATGAAAAACTGTTTTTT. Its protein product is CASSPGNNNEKLFF.

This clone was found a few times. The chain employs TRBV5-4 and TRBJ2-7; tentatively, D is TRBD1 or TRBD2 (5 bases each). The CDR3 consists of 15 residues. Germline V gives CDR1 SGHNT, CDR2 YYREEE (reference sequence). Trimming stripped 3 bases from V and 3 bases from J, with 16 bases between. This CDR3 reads CASSSQVTGLYEQYF. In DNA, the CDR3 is TGTGCCAGCAGCTCGCAGGTTACAGGACTCTACGAGCAGTACTTC.

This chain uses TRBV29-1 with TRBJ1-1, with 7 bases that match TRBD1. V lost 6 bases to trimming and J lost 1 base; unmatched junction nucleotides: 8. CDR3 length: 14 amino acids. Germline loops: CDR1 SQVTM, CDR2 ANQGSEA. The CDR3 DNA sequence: TGCAGCGTCCCCTCCGGGACAGCGAACACTGAAGCTTTCTTT. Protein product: CSVPSGTANTEAFF.

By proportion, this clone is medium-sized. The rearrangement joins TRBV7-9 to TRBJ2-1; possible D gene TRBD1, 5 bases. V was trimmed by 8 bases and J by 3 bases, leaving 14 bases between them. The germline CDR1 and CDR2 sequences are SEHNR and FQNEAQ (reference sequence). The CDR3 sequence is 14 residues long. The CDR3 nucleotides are TGTGCCAGCCTTGGACATATAAACTACAATGAGCAGTTCTTC. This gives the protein CASLGHINYNEQFF.

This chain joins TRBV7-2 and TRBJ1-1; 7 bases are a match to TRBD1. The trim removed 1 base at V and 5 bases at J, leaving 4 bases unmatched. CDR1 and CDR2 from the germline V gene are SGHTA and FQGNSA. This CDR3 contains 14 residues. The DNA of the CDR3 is TGTGCCAGCAGCTTAGACAACAGGGGAACTGAAGCTTTCTTT. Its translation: CASSLDNRGTEAFF.

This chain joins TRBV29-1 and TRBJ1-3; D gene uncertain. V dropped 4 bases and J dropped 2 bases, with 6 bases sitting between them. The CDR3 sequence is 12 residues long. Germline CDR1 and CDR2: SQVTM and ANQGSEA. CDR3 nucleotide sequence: TGCAGCGTTGTGGGTGCTGGAAACACCATATATTTT. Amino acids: CSVVGAGNTIYF.

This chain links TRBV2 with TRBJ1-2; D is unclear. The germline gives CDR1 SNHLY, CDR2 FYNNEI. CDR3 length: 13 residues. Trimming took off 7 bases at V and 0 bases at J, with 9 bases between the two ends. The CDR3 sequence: CASTPITNYGYTF. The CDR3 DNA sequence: TGTGCCAGCACCCCCATCACTAACTATGGCTACACCTTC.

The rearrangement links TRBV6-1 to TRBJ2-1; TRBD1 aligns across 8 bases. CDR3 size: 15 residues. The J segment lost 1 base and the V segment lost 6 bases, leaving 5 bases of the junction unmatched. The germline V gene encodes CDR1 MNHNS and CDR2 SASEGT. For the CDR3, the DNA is TGTGCCAGCAGGCACCGGACAGGGTCCTACAATGAGCAGTTCTTC. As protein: CASRHRTGSYNEQFF.

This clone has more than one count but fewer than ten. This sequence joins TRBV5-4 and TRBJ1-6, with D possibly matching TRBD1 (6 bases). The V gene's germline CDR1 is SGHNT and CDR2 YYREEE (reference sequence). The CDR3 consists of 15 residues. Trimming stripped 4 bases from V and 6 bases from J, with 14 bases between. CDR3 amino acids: CASSGTGGGNSPLHF. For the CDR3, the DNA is TGTGCCAGCAGCGGGACGGGGGGCGGTAATTCACCCCTCCACTTT.

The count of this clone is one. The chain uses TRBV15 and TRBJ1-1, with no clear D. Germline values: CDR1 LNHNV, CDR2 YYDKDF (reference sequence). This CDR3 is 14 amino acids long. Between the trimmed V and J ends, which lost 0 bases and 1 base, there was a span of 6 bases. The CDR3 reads CATSRDQQNTEAFF. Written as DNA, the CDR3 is TGTGCCACCAGCAGAGATCAGCAGAACACTGAAGCTTTCTTT.

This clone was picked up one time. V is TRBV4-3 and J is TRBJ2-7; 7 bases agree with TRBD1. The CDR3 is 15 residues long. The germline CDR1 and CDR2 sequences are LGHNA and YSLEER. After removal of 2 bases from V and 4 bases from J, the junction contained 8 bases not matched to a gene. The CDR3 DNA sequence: TGCGCCAGCAGCCAAACAACCGGGACAGTATACGAGCAGTACTTC. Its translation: CASSQTTGTVYEQYF.

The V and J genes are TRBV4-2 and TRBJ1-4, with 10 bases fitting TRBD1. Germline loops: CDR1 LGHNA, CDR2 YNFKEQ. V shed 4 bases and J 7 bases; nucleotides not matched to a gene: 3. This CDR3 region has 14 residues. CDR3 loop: CASSLRTGGEKLFF. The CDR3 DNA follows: TGTGCCAGCAGCCTCCGGACAGGGGGTGAAAAACTGTTTTTT.

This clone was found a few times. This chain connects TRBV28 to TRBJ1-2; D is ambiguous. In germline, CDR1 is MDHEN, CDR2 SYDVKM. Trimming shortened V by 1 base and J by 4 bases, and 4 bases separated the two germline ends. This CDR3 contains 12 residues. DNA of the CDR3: TGTGCCAGCAGTTTATTATCCTATGGCTACACCTTC. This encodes CASSLLSYGYTF.

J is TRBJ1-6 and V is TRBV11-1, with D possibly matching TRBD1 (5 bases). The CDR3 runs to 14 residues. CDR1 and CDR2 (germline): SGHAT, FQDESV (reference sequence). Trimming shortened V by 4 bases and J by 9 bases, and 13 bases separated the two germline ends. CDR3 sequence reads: CASSSPQGFSPLHF. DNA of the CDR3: TGTGCCAGCAGCTCACCCCAGGGTTTTTCACCCCTCCACTTT.

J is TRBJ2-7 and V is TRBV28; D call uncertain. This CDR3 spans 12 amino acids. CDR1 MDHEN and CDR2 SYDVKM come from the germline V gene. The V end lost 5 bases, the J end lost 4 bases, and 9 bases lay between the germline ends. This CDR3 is CASSVLGYEQYF. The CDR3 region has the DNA TGTGCCAGCAGTGTTTTGGGTTACGAGCAGTACTTC.

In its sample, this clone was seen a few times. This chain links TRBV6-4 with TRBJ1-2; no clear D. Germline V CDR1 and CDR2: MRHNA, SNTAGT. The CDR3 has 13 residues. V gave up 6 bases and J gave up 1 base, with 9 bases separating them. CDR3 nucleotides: TGTGCCAGCAGCGCCGAGGGTAACTATGGCTACACCTTC. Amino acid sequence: CASSAEGNYGYTF.

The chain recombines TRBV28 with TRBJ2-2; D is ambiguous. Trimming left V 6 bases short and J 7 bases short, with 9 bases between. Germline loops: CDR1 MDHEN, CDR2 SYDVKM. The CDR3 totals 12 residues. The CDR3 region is CASSQFGGELFF. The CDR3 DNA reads TGTGCCAGCAGCCAATTCGGCGGGGAGCTGTTTTTT.

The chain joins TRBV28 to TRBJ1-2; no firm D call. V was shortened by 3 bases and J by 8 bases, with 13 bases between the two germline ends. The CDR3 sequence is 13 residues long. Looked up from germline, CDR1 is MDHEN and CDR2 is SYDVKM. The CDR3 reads CASSFSAAGGYTF. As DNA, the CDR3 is TGTGCCAGCAGTTTTTCTGCAGCCGGAGGCTACACCTTC.